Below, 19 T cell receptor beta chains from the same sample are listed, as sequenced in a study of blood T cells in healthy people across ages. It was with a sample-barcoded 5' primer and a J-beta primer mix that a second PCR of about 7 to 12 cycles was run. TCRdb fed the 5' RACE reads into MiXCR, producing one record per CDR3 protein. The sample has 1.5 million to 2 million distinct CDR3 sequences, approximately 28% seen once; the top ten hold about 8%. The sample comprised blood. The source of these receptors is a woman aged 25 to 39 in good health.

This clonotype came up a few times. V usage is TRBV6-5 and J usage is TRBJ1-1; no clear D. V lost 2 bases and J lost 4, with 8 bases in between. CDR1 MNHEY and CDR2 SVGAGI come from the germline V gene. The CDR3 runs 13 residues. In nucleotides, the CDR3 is TGTGCCAGCAGTTACAACGTGGGCACTGAAGCTTTCTTT. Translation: CASSYNVGTEAFF.

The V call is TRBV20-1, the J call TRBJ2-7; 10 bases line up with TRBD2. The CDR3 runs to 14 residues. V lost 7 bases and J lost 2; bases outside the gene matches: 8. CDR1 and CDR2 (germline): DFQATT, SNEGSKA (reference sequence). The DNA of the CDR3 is TGCAGTGTCGTGAGCGGGGGGGCTGCCTACGAGCAGTACTTC. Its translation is CSVVSGGAAYEQYF.

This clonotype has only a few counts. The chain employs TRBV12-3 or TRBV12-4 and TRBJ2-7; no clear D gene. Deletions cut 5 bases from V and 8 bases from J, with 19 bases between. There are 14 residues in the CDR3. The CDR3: CASSAGPLTMKQYF. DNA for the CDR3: TGTGCCAGCAGTGCCGGCCCACTCACGATGAAGCAGTACTTC.

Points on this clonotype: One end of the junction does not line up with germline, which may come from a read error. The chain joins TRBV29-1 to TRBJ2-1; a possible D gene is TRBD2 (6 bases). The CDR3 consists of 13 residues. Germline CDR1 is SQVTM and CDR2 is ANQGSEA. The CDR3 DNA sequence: TGCAGCGTTGAAGTTGGGACTGACTATGAGCAGGTCTTC. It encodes CSVEVGTDYEQVF.

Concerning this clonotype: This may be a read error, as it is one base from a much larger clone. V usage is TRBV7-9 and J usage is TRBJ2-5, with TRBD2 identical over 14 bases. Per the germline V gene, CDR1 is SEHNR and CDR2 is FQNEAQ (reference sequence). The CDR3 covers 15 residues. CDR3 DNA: TGTGCCAGCAGTCCGGGGACTAGCGGGAGCGAGACCCAGGACTTC. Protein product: CASSPGTSGSETQDF.

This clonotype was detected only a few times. The CDR3 is CASSKTGSVDYEQYF. CDR3 DNA: TGTGCCAGCAGTAAGACAGGTAGTGTCGACTACGAGCAGTACTTC. This chain links TRBV12-3 or TRBV12-4 with TRBJ2-7; tentative D call: TRBD1 (6 bases). The ends were cut back, 5 bases at V and 3 bases at J, with 17 bases in the middle. The CDR3 loop spans 15 amino acids.

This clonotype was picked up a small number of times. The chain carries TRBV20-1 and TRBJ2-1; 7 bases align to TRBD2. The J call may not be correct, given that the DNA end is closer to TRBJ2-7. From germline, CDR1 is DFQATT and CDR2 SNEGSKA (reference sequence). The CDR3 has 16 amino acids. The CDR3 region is CSARSFGGRSDNEQYF. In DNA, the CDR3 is TGCAGTGCTAGATCCTTTGGCGGGAGATCCGACAATGAGCAGTACTTC.

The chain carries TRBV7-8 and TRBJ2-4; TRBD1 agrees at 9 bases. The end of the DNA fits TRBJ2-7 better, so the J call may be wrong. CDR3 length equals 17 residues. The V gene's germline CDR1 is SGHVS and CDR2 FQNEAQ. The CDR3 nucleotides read TGTGCCAGCAGCCAGCTGTTGTCGGGGACAGGGCTTTACGAGCAGTACTTC. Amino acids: CASSQLLSGTGLYEQYF.

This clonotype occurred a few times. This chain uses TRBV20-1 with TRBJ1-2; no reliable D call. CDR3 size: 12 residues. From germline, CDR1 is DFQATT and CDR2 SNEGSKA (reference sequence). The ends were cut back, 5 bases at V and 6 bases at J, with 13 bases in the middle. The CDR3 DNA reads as TGCAGTGCTCCTGGGGTACGGGATGGCTACACCTTC. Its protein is CSAPGVRDGYTF.

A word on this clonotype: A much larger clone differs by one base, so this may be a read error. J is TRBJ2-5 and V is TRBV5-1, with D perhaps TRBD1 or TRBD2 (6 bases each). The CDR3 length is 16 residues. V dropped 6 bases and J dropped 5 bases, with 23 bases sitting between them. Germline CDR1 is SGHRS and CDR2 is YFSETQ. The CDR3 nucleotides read TGCGCCAGCACAATCTTGCGTTCCGGGGGCGGGGAGACCCAGTACTTC. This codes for CASTILRSGGGETQYF.

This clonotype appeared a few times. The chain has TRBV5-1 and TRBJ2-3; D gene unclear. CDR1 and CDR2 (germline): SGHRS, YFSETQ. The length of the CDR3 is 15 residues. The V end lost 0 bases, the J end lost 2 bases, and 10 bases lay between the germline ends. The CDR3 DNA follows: TGCGCCAGCAGCTTGGCCCGGGTAGCCACAGATACGCAGTATTTT. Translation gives CASSLARVATDTQYF.

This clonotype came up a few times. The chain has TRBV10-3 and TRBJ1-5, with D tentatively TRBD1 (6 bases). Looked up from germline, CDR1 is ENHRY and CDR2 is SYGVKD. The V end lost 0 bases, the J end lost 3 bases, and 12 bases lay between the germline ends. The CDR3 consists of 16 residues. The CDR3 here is CAISESPGQINQPQHF. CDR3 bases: TGTGCCATCAGTGAGTCGCCGGGACAAATCAATCAGCCCCAGCATTTT.

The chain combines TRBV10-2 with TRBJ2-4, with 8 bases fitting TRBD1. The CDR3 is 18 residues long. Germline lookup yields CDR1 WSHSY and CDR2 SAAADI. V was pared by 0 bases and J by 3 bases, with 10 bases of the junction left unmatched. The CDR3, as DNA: TGCGCCAGCAGTGAGTCTAGTGGCAGGGGGCATGGCAAAAACATTCAGTACTTC. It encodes CASSESSGRGHGKNIQYF.

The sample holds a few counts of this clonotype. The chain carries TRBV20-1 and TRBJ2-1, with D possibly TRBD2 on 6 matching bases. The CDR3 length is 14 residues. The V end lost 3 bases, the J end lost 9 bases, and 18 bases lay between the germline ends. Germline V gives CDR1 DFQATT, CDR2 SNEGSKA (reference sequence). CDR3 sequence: CSARASGATTEQFF. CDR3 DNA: TGCAGTGCTAGGGCTTCGGGAGCTACAACTGAGCAGTTCTTC.

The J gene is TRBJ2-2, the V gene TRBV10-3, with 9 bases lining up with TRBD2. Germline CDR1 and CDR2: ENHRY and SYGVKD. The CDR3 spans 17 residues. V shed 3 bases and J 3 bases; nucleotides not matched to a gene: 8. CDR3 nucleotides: TGTGCCATCAGTGATAGGTCTAGCGGGAAGTACACCGGGGAGCTGTTTTTT. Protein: CAISDRSSGKYTGELFF.

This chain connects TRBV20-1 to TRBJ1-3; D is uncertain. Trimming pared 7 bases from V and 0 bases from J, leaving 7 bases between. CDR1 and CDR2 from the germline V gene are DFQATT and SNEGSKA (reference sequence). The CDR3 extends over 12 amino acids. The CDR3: CSGHHSGNTIYF. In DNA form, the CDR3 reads TGCAGTGGACACCACTCTGGAAACACCATATATTTT.

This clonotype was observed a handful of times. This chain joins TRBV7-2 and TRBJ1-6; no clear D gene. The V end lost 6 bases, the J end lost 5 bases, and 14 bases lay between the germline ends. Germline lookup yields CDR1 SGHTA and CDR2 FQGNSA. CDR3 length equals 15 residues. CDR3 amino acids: CASRGLALNNSPLHF. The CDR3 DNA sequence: TGTGCCAGCAGAGGACTCGCGCTCAATAATTCACCCCTCCACTTT.

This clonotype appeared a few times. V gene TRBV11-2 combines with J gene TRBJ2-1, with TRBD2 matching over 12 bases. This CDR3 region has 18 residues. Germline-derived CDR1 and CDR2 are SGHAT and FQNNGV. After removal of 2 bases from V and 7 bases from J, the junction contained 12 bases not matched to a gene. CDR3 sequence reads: CASSLSRGASGRGNEQFF. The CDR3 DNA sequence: TGTGCCAGCAGCTTATCCCGGGGGGCTAGCGGGAGGGGTAATGAGCAGTTCTTC.

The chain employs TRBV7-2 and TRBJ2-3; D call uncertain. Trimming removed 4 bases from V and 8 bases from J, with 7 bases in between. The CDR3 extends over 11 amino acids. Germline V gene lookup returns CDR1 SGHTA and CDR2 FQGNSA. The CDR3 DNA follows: TGTGCCAGCAGCTGGCGCGGTACGCAGTATTTT. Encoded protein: CASSWRGTQYF.